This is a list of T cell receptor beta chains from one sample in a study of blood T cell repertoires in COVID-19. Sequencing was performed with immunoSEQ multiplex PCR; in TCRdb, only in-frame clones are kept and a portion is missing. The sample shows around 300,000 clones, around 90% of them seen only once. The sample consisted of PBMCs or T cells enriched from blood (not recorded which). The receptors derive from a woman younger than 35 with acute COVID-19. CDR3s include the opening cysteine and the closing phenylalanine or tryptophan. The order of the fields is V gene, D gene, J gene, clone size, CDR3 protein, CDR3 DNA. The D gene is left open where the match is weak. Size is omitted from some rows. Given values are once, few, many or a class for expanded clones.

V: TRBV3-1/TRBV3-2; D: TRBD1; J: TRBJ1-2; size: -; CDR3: CASSHWDRVTLGYTF; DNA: TGTGCCAGCAGCCACTGGGACAGGGTGACGCTTGGCTACACCTTC
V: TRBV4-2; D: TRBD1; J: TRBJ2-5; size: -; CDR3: CASSPQGAGPEETQYF; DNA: TGTGCCAGCAGCCCCCAGGGGGCCGGACCGGAAGAGACCCAGTACTTC
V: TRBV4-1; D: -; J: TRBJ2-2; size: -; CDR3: CASSQERRGRVTGELFF; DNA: TGCGCCAGCAGCCAAGAGAGGCGGGGACGTGTGACCGGGGAGCTGTTTTTT
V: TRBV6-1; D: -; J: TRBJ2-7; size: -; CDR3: CASSDAPLSSYEQYF; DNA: TGTGCCAGCAGTGACGCCCCTCTGAGCTCCTACGAGCAGTACTTC
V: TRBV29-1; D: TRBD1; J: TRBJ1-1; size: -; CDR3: CSVLAGTANTEAFF; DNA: TGCAGCGTCCTCGCCGGGACAGCAAACACTGAAGCTTTCTTT
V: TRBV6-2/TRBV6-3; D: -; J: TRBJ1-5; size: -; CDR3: CASSSGGAAQPQHF; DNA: TGTGCCAGCAGTTCTGGGGGGGCGGCTCAGCCCCAGCATTTT
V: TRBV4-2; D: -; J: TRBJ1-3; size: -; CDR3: CASSQGVARLSGNTIYF; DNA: TGTGCCAGCAGCCAAGGAGTGGCCAGGCTCTCTGGAAACACCATATATTTT
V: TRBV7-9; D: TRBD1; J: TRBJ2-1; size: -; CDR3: CASSRGQGLYNEQFF; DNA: TGTGCCAGCAGTCGCGGACAGGGCCTATACAATGAGCAGTTCTTC
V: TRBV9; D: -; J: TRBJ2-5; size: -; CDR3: CASSVLGGQQETQYF; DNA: TGTGCCAGCAGCGTATTGGGGGGACAGCAAGAGACCCAGTACTTC
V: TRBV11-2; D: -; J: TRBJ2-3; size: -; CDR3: CASSWASTTDTQYF; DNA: TGTGCCAGCAGCTGGGCATCCACCACAGATACGCAGTATTTT
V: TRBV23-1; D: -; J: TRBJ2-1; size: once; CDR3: CASLTSNRGSAAGANNEQFF; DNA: TGCGCCAGCCTAACCTCAAACAGGGGAAGTGCAGCGGGAGCCAACAATGAGCAGTTCTTC
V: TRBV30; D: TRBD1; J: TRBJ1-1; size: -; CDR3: CAWRPGQGSVTEAFF; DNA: TGTGCCTGGAGACCGGGACAGGGGTCGGTGACTGAAGCTTTCTTT
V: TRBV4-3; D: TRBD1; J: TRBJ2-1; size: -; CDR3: CASSPGTGVYNEQFF; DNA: TGCGCCAGCAGCCCCGGGACAGGAGTTTACAATGAGCAGTTCTTC
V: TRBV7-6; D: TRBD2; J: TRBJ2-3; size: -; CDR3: CASSPGTSGSTDTQYF; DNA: TGTGCCAGCAGCCCGGGGACTAGCGGGTCTACAGATACGCAGTATTTT
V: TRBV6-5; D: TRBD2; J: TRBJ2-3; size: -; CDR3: CASKKTSGPTDTQYF; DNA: TGTGCCAGCAAAAAGACTAGCGGTCCCACAGATACGCAGTATTTT
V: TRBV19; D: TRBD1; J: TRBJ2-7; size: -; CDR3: CASQDRGSSYEQYF; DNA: TGTGCCAGTCAGGACAGGGGTAGCTCCTACGAGCAGTACTTC
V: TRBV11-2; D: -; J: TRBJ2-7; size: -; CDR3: CASSLRGYEQYF; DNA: TGTGCCAGCAGCTTAAGAGGGTACGAGCAGTACTTC
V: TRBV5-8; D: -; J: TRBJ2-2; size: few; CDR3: CASSPGLTNTGELFF; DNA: TGTGCCAGCAGCCCGGGACTTACGAACACCGGGGAGCTGTTTTTT
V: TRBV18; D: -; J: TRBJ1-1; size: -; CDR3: CASSFGSRAEAFF; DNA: TGTGCCAGCTCATTCGGGTCCCGGGCTGAAGCTTTCTTT